This T cell receptor beta chain was captured in a study of response to subunit inactivated influenza vaccine. The V segment lost 5 bases and the J segment 6 bases; nucleotides outside the gene matches: 8. Per germline, CDR1 SGHVS and CDR2 FQNEAQ. The CDR3 covers 16 residues. Overall study findings and caveats: Few additional T cells are recruited per seasonal influenza vaccination, authors suggested.

TCRdb processed the RT-PCR reads anew with MiXCR; each CDR3 protein has one entry. The sample holds roughly 650,000 distinct CDR3 sequences, approximately 14% seen once. This clonotype was observed a few times. What it binds is unknown. V gene TRBV7-8 combines with J gene TRBJ2-1; 12 positions match TRBD2. The material was PBMCs from blood, obtained approximately 12 days after vaccination. This receptor was taken from a man in his fifties who received an inactivated influenza vaccine. DNA for the CDR3: TGTGCCAGCAGCCCTCACGGACTAGCGGGGCCCAATGAGCAGTTCTTC. This encodes CASSPHGLAGPNEQFF.